Reported below is one TCR beta chain. The antigen remains undetermined. CDR1 is MNHEY, CDR2 SMNVEV, per germline (reference sequence). V lost 7 bases, J lost 2 bases, and 22 bases stayed unmatched. CDR3 size: 19 residues. The data were taken from a study of PD-1 blockade in classical Hodgkin lymphoma. Sequencing used immunoSEQ multiplex PCR; TCRdb keeps in-frame clones, though not all of them. This sample has about 50,000 clones, with approximately 90% found just once. Whole-study findings and limits: Reported findings placed baseline TCR diversity lower in newly diagnosed patients (compared with healthy donors). By C4D1 there was a significant rise in CD4+ TCR diversity but not in CD8+ TCR diversity. Diversity similar to that of newly diagnosed patients was seen at baseline in complete responders. When nivolumab was started under 1 year after ASCT, patients were excluded.

Each patient's relapse followed autologous stem cell transplantation, and brentuximab vedotin exposure varied. This sequence originates from a human donor with classical Hodgkin lymphoma. The sample was peripheral blood mononuclear cells (PBMCs), taken before the second cycle of nivolumab. The chain uses TRBV27 and TRBJ1-2; TRBD1 aligns across 7 bases. For the CDR3, the DNA is TGTGCCAGCACTAACTCGGGCTCTCGGACAGGTCTCCCAAACTATGGCTACACCTTC. Protein sequence: CASTNSGSRTGLPNYGYTF.